This T cell receptor (beta chain) was recorded in a study of blood T cell repertoires in COVID-19. Overall study context: COVID-19 samples collected from the United States, Italy and Spain covered acute and convalescent phases. The cDNA or gDNA used as material had been derived from T cells, B-cell-depleted T cells, or PBMCs.

Germline V gene data show CDR1 as MNHEY and CDR2 as SMNVEV (reference sequence). The length of the CDR3 is 15 residues. Deletions cut 3 bases from V and 3 bases from J, with 12 bases between. Original processing methods: Amplifying reference gene primers gave estimates of nucleated cell counts. The protocol was immunoSEQ multiplex PCR, while the TCRdb copy is restricted to in-frame clones and leaves out a portion. V, J and clone size are taken as reported in that table, and D and trimming were inferred from the DNA itself. The sample consists of roughly 120,000 clones, 82% of them appearing once. This TCR derives from a human donor in a cohort sampled during active COVID-19. This sequence joins TRBV27 and TRBJ2-4; D might be TRBD2 (7 bases). Sequenced material: peripheral blood. Written as DNA, the CDR3 is TGTGCCAGCAGTTTCGGGGGGCTAGGCAAAAACATTCAGTACTTC. Translating it yields CASSFGGLGKNIQYF.